The 21 T cell receptor beta chains listed next were all sequenced from one sample in a study of T cells in Graves' hyperthyroidism and ophthalmopathy. RNA transcripts provided the source from which TCR beta CDR3 regions were amplified. The HTBI primer set served for first-round RT-PCR of the TCR CDR3. Via MiXCR, TCRdb re-called the multiplex PCR reads, giving one row per CDR3 protein. The data show about 480,000 distinct CDR3 sequences, under 25% seen once. What was sequenced was blood. The receptors originated from a woman between 70 and 85 years old with Graves' ophthalmopathy.

This clonotype was observed at least ten times. The J gene is TRBJ2-7, the V gene TRBV28, with D possibly being TRBD2 (5 bases). CDR3 length: 14 amino acids. V gave up 6 bases and J gave up 3 bases, with 15 bases separating them. Germline assignment: CDR1 MDHEN and CDR2 SYDVKM. In DNA, the CDR3 is TGTGCCAGCAGAGCCCGGGGTGAAGTCTACGAGCAGTACTTC. It specifies CASRARGEVYEQYF.

In its sample, this clonotype was seen many times. The chain joins TRBV12-3 or TRBV12-4 to TRBJ2-7; 8 nucleotides agree with TRBD2. With V trimmed by 3 bases and J by 2 bases, 12 bases remained unmatched. The CDR3 extends over 17 amino acids. This CDR3 is CASSFGVGLAGPYEQYF. CDR3 nucleotides: TGTGCCAGCAGTTTTGGGGTTGGGCTAGCGGGTCCCTACGAGCAGTACTTC.

This clonotype was seen repeatedly, ten times or more. The chain couples TRBV3-1 to TRBJ1-5; a possible D gene is TRBD1 (6 bases). Germline-derived CDR1 and CDR2 are LGHDT and YNNKEL (reference sequence). The CDR3 spans 13 residues. The V end was cut by 1 base, the J end by 7 bases, with 8 bases between. CDR3 coding DNA: TGTGCCAGCAGCCAAGTGGACAGCCAGCCCCAGCATTTT. Protein product: CASSQVDSQPQHF.

The V gene is TRBV3-1, the J gene TRBJ2-7; 9 bases fit TRBD2. V lost 4 bases and J lost 2; bases outside the gene matches: 9. The CDR3 has 16 amino acids. Germline V gene data show CDR1 as LGHDT and CDR2 as YNNKEL (reference sequence). CDR3 amino acids: CASSRQGLAATYEQYF. The CDR3 DNA reads TGTGCCAGCAGCCGCCAGGGACTAGCCGCTACCTACGAGCAGTACTTC.

The chain joins TRBV9 to TRBJ2-7; D gene unclear. The assigned J gene may be wrong: the sequence end matches TRBJ2-1 better. CDR3 length: 12 residues. CDR1 and CDR2 from the germline V gene are SGDLS and YYNGEE. The CDR3 loop is CASSVETGEQFF. The CDR3, as DNA: TGTGCCAGCAGCGTAGAAACTGGCGAGCAGTTCTTC.

This chain links TRBV9 with TRBJ2-1; D is perhaps TRBD1 (6 bases). This CDR3 has 15 residues. The V end lost 3 bases, the J end lost 0 bases, and 10 bases lay between the germline ends. Per germline, CDR1 SGDLS and CDR2 YYNGEE. The CDR3 sequence is CASSDPRGSYNEQFF. The CDR3 coding sequence is TGTGCCAGCAGCGACCCCAGGGGCTCCTACAATGAGCAGTTCTTC.

This clonotype has more than one count but fewer than ten. This chain uses TRBV9 with TRBJ2-3, with 8 bases fitting TRBD2. The CDR3 consists of 14 residues. V was pared by 5 bases and J by 1 base, with 3 bases of the junction left unmatched. The germline V gene has CDR1 SGDLS and CDR2 YYNGEE. The CDR3 DNA is TGTGCCAGCAGTGGGCGGGAGGGCACAGATACGCAGTATTTT. This codes for CASSGREGTDTQYF. The variable domain in full, with the rest retrieved from reference TRBV9 and TRBJ2-3, is DSGVTQTPKHLITATGQRVTLRCSPRSGDLSVYWYQQSLDQGLQFLIQYYNGEERAKGNILERFSAQQFPDLHSELNLSSLELGDSALYFCASSGREGTDTQYFGPGTRLTVL.

This clonotype came up a few times. The chain uses TRBV12-3 or TRBV12-4 and TRBJ2-3, with a tentative D call TRBD2 (6 bases). The V end lost 1 base, the J end lost 1 base, and 15 bases lay between the germline ends. The CDR3 is 17 amino acids. The CDR3: CASSLVWNPGGTDTQYF. CDR3 in DNA: TGTGCCAGCAGTTTAGTCTGGAATCCGGGGGGCACAGATACGCAGTATTTT.

The sample holds a few counts of this clonotype. V and J are TRBV27 and TRBJ2-1; possibly TRBD2 for D (6 bases). The CDR3 length is 17 residues. Trimming shortened V by 2 bases and J by 0 bases, and 14 bases separated the two germline ends. Germline CDR1 and CDR2: MNHEY and SMNVEV (reference sequence). The CDR3 loop is CASSLRTTSSSYNEQFF. The CDR3 DNA is TGTGCCAGCAGTTTACGGACTACGTCGAGCTCCTACAATGAGCAGTTCTTC.

Concerning this clonotype: At one boundary the junction diverges from the germline segment, which might be a read error. The V gene is TRBV7-9, the J gene TRBJ2-7, with a possible D match to TRBD1 (5 bases). Germline assignment: CDR1 SEHNR and CDR2 FQNEAQ (reference sequence). The CDR3 contains 16 residues. The CDR3 is CASSVAIPGYFDEQYF. In nucleotides, the CDR3 is TGTGCCAGCAGCGTAGCCATCCCAGGGTATTTCGACGAGCAGTACTTC.

V usage is TRBV3-1 and J usage is TRBJ2-2, with TRBD2 as a possible D gene (8 bases). Trimming took off 1 base at V and 3 bases at J, with 24 bases between the two ends. CDR3 size: 20 residues. Germline loops: CDR1 LGHDT, CDR2 YNNKEL (reference sequence). The CDR3 DNA sequence: TGTGCCAGCAGCCAAGTGGGAGGAGGACGGGAGGGGGCCTACACCGGGGAGCTGTTTTTT. Amino acid sequence: CASSQVGGGREGAYTGELFF. Together with reference TRBV3-1 and TRBJ2-2, the CDR3 gives the full variable domain: DTAVSQTPKYLVTQMGNDKSIKCEQNLGHDTMYWYKQDSKKFLKIMFSYNNKELIINETVPNRFSPKSPDKAHLNLHINSLELGDSAVYFCASSQVGGGREGAYTGELFFGEGSRLTVL.

The chain recombines TRBV5-4 with TRBJ2-7; 7 nucleotides agree with TRBD1. CDR1 SGHNT and CDR2 YYREEE come from the germline V gene (reference sequence). The CDR3 is 16 amino acids. V lost 3 bases and J lost 3; bases outside the gene matches: 12. The CDR3 DNA sequence: TGTGCCAGCAGCTCCCGAGGGGGCCCGGTAAACTACGAGCAGTACTTC. Its translation: CASSSRGGPVNYEQYF.

This clonotype was seen repeatedly, ten times or more. The chain is built from TRBV20-1 and TRBJ2-7; possible D gene TRBD2, 8 bases. Germline values: CDR1 DFQATT, CDR2 SNEGSKA (reference sequence). The CDR3 totals 13 residues. The germline V and J ends were trimmed by 7 bases and 2 bases, with 15 bases remaining between them. The CDR3 sequence: CSGQGLGAYEQYF. The CDR3 DNA reads as TGCAGTGGACAGGGACTAGGGGCCTACGAGCAGTACTTC.

This clonotype was counted between two and nine times. This chain joins TRBV11-2 and TRBJ2-3; D may be TRBD1 (6 bases). V was clipped by 6 bases and J by 2 bases, with 12 bases between them. CDR1 is SGHAT and CDR2 is FQNNGV in the germline V gene. The CDR3 has 14 residues. CDR3 nucleotide sequence: TGTGCCAGCAGTCAAGGGGGATTCACAGATACGCAGTATTTT. As protein: CASSQGGFTDTQYF.

This clonotype appeared a few times. The chain links TRBV29-1 to TRBJ2-2; the D gene is possibly TRBD2 (7 bases). Germline CDR1 and CDR2: SQVTM and ANQGSEA. The CDR3 is 17 amino acids. The V end lost 5 bases, the J end lost 4 bases, and 23 bases lay between the germline ends. CDR3 protein: CSVPRGGGTGRTGELFF. Written as DNA, the CDR3 is TGCAGCGTTCCAAGGGGAGGGGGGACGGGACGCACCGGGGAGCTGTTTTTT.

This clonotype appeared many times. The chain joins TRBV3-1 to TRBJ1-1; D unclear. The CDR3 has 16 residues. The V end was cut by 4 bases, the J end by 1 base, with 16 bases between. CDR1 is LGHDT, CDR2 YNNKEL, per germline (reference sequence). CDR3 amino acids: CASSLEPGKANTEAFF. The CDR3 DNA is TGTGCCAGCAGCCTAGAACCCGGGAAGGCGAACACTGAAGCTTTCTTT.

V is TRBV18 and J is TRBJ1-4; maybe TRBD1 (6 bases). Deletions cut 0 bases from V and 0 bases from J, with 8 bases between. Germline values: CDR1 KGHSH, CDR2 LQKENI. The CDR3 extends over 16 amino acids. This CDR3 is CASSPPGQSTNEKLFF. CDR3 coding DNA: TGTGCCAGCTCACCACCCGGACAGTCAACTAATGAAAAACTGTTTTTT.

There are many counts of this clonotype. This rearrangement joins TRBV12-3 or TRBV12-4 to TRBJ2-1; 7 nucleotides line up with TRBD2. J gave up 7 bases and V 0 bases, and 3 bases lay outside the gene matches. The CDR3 runs to 14 residues. This CDR3 reads CASSLAGEGNEQFF. In DNA, the CDR3 is TGTGCCAGCAGTTTAGCCGGGGAGGGGAATGAGCAGTTCTTC.

The chain couples TRBV7-2 to TRBJ2-3, with TRBD2 identical over 14 bases. Germline V CDR1 and CDR2: SGHTA, FQGNSA. The CDR3 totals 17 residues. V dropped 4 bases and J dropped 7; count of bases not matched to a gene: 10. CDR3 coding DNA: TGTGCCAGCAGCTCGGGACTAGCGGGAGCGATACGAAATACGCAGTATTTT. Its translation is CASSSGLAGAIRNTQYF. The full variable domain, rest sourced from reference TRBV7-2 and TRBJ2-3, is GAGVSQSPSNKVTEKGKDVELRCDPISGHTALYWYRQSLGQGLEFLIYFQGNSAPDKSGLPSDRFSAERTGGSVSTLTIQRTQQEDSAVYLCASSSGLAGAIRNTQYFGPGTRLTVL.

J is TRBJ2-3 and V is TRBV6-1, with TRBD2 matching over 11 bases. The J segment lost 3 bases and the V segment lost 9 bases, leaving 11 bases of the junction unmatched. Germline V gives CDR1 MNHNS, CDR2 SASEGT. This CDR3 has 16 residues. CDR3 sequence: CASELAGDLLTDTQYF. The CDR3 bases are TGTGCCAGTGAACTAGCGGGAGATCTATTGACAGATACGCAGTATTTT.

This clonotype was observed a few times. The chain carries TRBV7-9 and TRBJ1-2; TRBD1 aligns across 10 bases. The CDR3 runs to 16 residues. J was trimmed by 5 bases and V by 5 bases; bases with no gene match: 11. Germline V CDR1 and CDR2: SEHNR, FQNEAQ (reference sequence). CDR3 sequence: CASSPTDWDRGYGYTF. The CDR3 nucleotides are TGTGCCAGCAGCCCCACTGACTGGGACAGGGGATATGGCTACACCTTC.